These 30 T cell receptor beta chains were all obtained from the same sample, sequenced in a study of cytomegalovirus exposure and HLA in healthy donors. This PCR relied on a set of 60 Vbeta primers and 13 Jbeta primers. Produced via immunoSEQ multiplex PCR; TCRdb's table is partial and in-frame only. The clone table shows roughly 82,000 clones, with the ten largest holding approximately 1.4%. The sequencing input was PBMCs. Every receptor here comes from a woman aged 55-70 years in good health and CMV-seronegative.

CDR3 residues: CASGGRQPQHF. CDR3 nucleotide sequence: TGTGCCTCGGGGGGCCGGCAGCCCCAGCATTTT. The chain links TRBV30 to TRBJ1-5; possibly TRBD1 for D (6 bases). This CDR3 region has 11 residues. Germline CDR1 and CDR2: GTSNPN and SVGIG (reference sequence). V shed 7 bases and J shed 7 bases, with 11 bases lying between them.

The chain couples TRBV18 to TRBJ2-7; 7 bases align to TRBD1. V shed 5 bases, J shed 5 bases, and the junction held 12 bases outside the gene matches. The V gene's germline CDR1 is KGHSH and CDR2 LQKENI. This CDR3 comprises 15 residues. CDR3 sequence reads: CASSGAGTASNEQYF. The CDR3, as DNA: TGTGCCAGCTCAGGCGCCGGGACAGCCTCTAACGAGCAGTACTTC.

This chain links TRBV5-4 with TRBJ2-2; D may be TRBD1 (6 bases). The CDR3 loop spans 13 amino acids. V gave up 4 bases and J gave up 3 bases, with 7 bases separating them. Germline CDR1 reads SGHNT; CDR2 reads YYREEE (reference sequence). The CDR3 DNA sequence: TGTGCCAGCAGCCGGACAGACACCGGGGAGCTGTTTTTT. Its protein is CASSRTDTGELFF.

The chain carries TRBV18 and TRBJ1-2; TRBD1 is a possible D gene (6 bases). Germline V CDR1 and CDR2: KGHSH, LQKENI. This CDR3 is built from 18 residues. The V end was cut by 4 bases, the J end by 1 base, with 22 bases between. The CDR3 spells CASSRYTSDRLLNYGYTF. The CDR3 DNA reads as TGTGCCAGCTCACGCTATACCTCCGACAGGCTCCTTAACTATGGCTACACCTTC.

The chain couples TRBV19 to TRBJ1-1, with TRBD1 as a possible D gene (5 bases). The length of the CDR3 is 12 residues. CDR1 is LNHDA and CDR2 is SQIVND in the germline V gene (reference sequence). The V gene lost 6 bases and the J gene lost 5 bases, with 10 bases spanning the gap. CDR3 sequence (DNA): TGTGCCAGTAGATCACGGGGGACTGAAGCTTTCTTT. Its translation: CASRSRGTEAFF.

This chain uses TRBV28 with TRBJ1-2; the D gene is possibly TRBD1 (5 bases). Per germline, CDR1 MDHEN and CDR2 SYDVKM. The CDR3 totals 13 residues. V lost 2 bases and J 7 bases, leaving 11 bases between the germline ends. The CDR3, as DNA: TGTGCCAGCAGTTTAACCGGGACTACTGGCTACACCTTC. Translated, it gives CASSLTGTTGYTF.

The rearrangement uses TRBV5-1 and TRBJ2-7; D is possibly TRBD1 (6 bases). Per the germline V gene, CDR1 is SGHRS and CDR2 is YFSETQ. This CDR3 spans 13 amino acids. V lost 5 bases, J lost 5 bases, and 14 bases lay in between. The CDR3 coding sequence is TGCGCCAGCAGGGTGCTGGCAGGGGACGAGCAGTACTTC. It yields the protein CASRVLAGDEQYF. Full variable domain (outside the CDR3, taken from reference TRBV5-1 and TRBJ2-7): KAGVTQTPRYLIKTRGQQVTLSCSPISGHRSVSWYQQTPGQGLQFLFEYFSETQRNKGNFPGRFSGRQFSNSRSEMNVSTLELGDSALYLCASRVLAGDEQYFGPGTRLTVT.

The gene calls are TRBV6-5 and TRBJ2-1; possible D gene TRBD1, 5 bases. Trimming cost V 0 bases and J 7 bases, with 13 bases left between them. The CDR3 has 15 amino acids. Germline lookup yields CDR1 MNHEY and CDR2 SVGAGI. CDR3 sequence: CASSYSKLDRNEQFF. DNA of the CDR3: TGTGCCAGCAGTTACTCGAAGCTCGACAGAAATGAGCAGTTCTTC.

This chain connects TRBV28 to TRBJ2-3, with 11 bases fitting TRBD2. This CDR3 has 16 residues. J gave up 1 base and V 8 bases, and 8 bases lay outside the gene matches. Per the germline V gene, CDR1 is MDHEN and CDR2 is SYDVKM. Here the CDR3 reads CASRTSGYWGTDTQYF. CDR3 in DNA: TGTGCCAGCCGGACTAGCGGGTACTGGGGCACAGATACGCAGTATTTT.

The V call is TRBV7-2, the J call TRBJ2-2; the D gene is possibly TRBD2 (5 bases). The CDR3 contains 14 residues. The germline V gene encodes CDR1 SGHTA and CDR2 FQGNSA. V was cut by 2 bases and J by 6 bases, with 10 bases left in between. The DNA of the CDR3 is TGTGCCAGCAGCTTAACGAGGGCTCCCGGGGAGCTGTTTTTT. It specifies CASSLTRAPGELFF.

J is TRBJ2-5 and V is TRBV27, with a weak D call TRBD1 (5 bases). CDR1 and CDR2 from the germline V gene are MNHEY and SMNVEV (reference sequence). The CDR3 has 15 amino acids. V was cut by 3 bases and J by 5 bases, with 16 bases left in between. The CDR3 DNA is TGTGCCAGCAGTTTCAGAGGACAAGGGTGGGAGACCCAGTACTTC. This encodes CASSFRGQGWETQYF.

The chain joins TRBV18 to TRBJ2-3; D gene unclear. CDR3 length: 15 residues. In germline, CDR1 is KGHSH, CDR2 LQKENI. Trimming stripped 3 bases from V and 2 bases from J, with 12 bases between. CDR3 nucleotide sequence: TGTGCCAGCTCACCTACTATCCTACACACAGATACGCAGTATTTT. This codes for CASSPTILHTDTQYF. The variable domain in full, with the rest retrieved from reference TRBV18 and TRBJ2-3, is NAGVMQNPRHLVRRRGQEARLRCSPMKGHSHVYWYRQLPEEGLKFMVYLQKENIIDESGMPKERFSAEFPKEGPSILRIQQVVRGDSAAYFCASSPTILHTDTQYFGPGTRLTVL.

CDR3 bases: TGTGCCATCAGTGACGCCCCGACAGGGGGCTACACTGAAGCTTTCTTT. This encodes CAISDAPTGGYTEAFF. The chain recombines TRBV10-3 with TRBJ1-1, with 10 bases lining up with TRBD1. With V trimmed by 3 bases and J by 3 bases, 7 bases remained unmatched. Germline values: CDR1 ENHRY, CDR2 SYGVKD. This CDR3 spans 16 amino acids.

The V and J genes are TRBV6-6 and TRBJ2-5; D may be TRBD2 (5 bases). Germline V gene data show CDR1 as MNHNY and CDR2 as SVGAGI (reference sequence). The CDR3 has 14 residues. V lost 5 bases, J lost 2 bases, and 12 bases lay in between. CDR3 protein: CASSAIEGQETQYF. CDR3 nucleotides: TGTGCCAGCAGTGCCATCGAGGGACAAGAGACCCAGTACTTC.

The chain uses TRBV5-1 and TRBJ2-3, with 12 bases matching TRBD2. The CDR3 has 17 amino acids. V was clipped by 0 bases and J by 2 bases; unmatched bases: 4. Germline V CDR1 and CDR2: SGHRS, YFSETQ. CDR3 loop: CASSLEGLAGFTDTQYF. The CDR3 region has the DNA TGCGCCAGCAGCTTGGAGGGACTAGCGGGTTTCACAGATACGCAGTATTTT. Variable domain in full (rest from reference TRBV5-1 and TRBJ2-3): KAGVTQTPRYLIKTRGQQVTLSCSPISGHRSVSWYQQTPGQGLQFLFEYFSETQRNKGNFPGRFSGRQFSNSRSEMNVSTLELGDSALYLCASSLEGLAGFTDTQYFGPGTRLTVL.

This chain connects TRBV7-3 to TRBJ2-1, with D perhaps TRBD2 (6 bases). Germline assignment: CDR1 SGHTA and CDR2 FQGTGA. V dropped 2 bases and J dropped 6 bases, with 11 bases sitting between them. The CDR3 has 14 residues. The CDR3 loop reads CASSLVLALNEQFF. The CDR3, as DNA: TGTGCCAGCAGCTTAGTACTAGCCCTCAATGAGCAGTTCTTC.

J is TRBJ2-5 and V is TRBV28; D is undetermined. Trimming cost V 5 bases and J 0 bases, with 10 bases left between them. Germline V gene lookup returns CDR1 MDHEN and CDR2 SYDVKM. The length of the CDR3 is 14 residues. The CDR3 nucleotides read TGTGCCAGCAGTCTAACGATCTACCAAGAGACCCAGTACTTC. Amino acids: CASSLTIYQETQYF.

The gene calls are TRBV7-9 and TRBJ1-2; maybe TRBD1 (6 bases). V was clipped by 5 bases and J by 0 bases, with 16 bases between them. The CDR3 length is 16 residues. Germline V gives CDR1 SEHNR, CDR2 FQNEAQ (reference sequence). The CDR3 coding sequence is TGTGCCAGCAGCGACCCGGGGGGCCGAACTAACTATGGCTACACCTTC. This translates into CASSDPGGRTNYGYTF.

The rearrangement links TRBV2 to TRBJ2-1; D unresolved. The germline V gene encodes CDR1 SNHLY and CDR2 FYNNEI. V was cut by 7 bases and J by 13 bases, with 17 bases left in between. This CDR3 comprises 12 residues. CDR3 residues: CASTQGASVQFF. In DNA form, the CDR3 reads TGTGCCAGCACCCAAGGAGCCTCCGTACAGTTCTTC.

Concerning this clone: Sequence at one end of the junction differs from germline and may be a read error. The chain combines TRBV28 with TRBJ2-7; the match to TRBD1 covers 10 bases. The germline V gene has CDR1 MDHEN and CDR2 SYDVKM. The CDR3 contains 12 residues. The CDR3: CASSSWTGGTGF. CDR3 nucleotides: TGTGCCAGCAGTTCCTGGACAGGGGGAACAGGCTTC.

This chain links TRBV6-5 with TRBJ1-3; TRBD1 matches at 7 bases. Germline assignment: CDR1 MNHEY and CDR2 SVGAGI. The CDR3 length is 15 residues. V shed 6 bases and J 2 bases; nucleotides not matched to a gene: 7. The DNA of the CDR3 is TGTGCCAGCAGACAGGGGAAGGTGACTGGAAACACCATATATTTT. This gives the protein CASRQGKVTGNTIYF.

This chain uses TRBV19 with TRBJ1-3; 7 bases line up with TRBD1. V lost 5 bases and J lost 4; bases outside the gene matches: 2. CDR1 is LNHDA, CDR2 SQIVND, per germline (reference sequence). The length of the CDR3 is 13 residues. The CDR3 loop is CASSVQGGNTIYF. CDR3 in DNA: TGTGCCAGTAGTGTACAGGGGGGAAACACCATATATTTT.

The chain recombines TRBV28 with TRBJ2-7; possible D gene TRBD1, 5 bases. The CDR3 covers 14 residues. V shed 3 bases and J shed 3 bases, with 12 bases lying between them. Germline loops: CDR1 MDHEN, CDR2 SYDVKM. In DNA, the CDR3 is TGTGCCAGCAGTTTGACAGAATTTCTCTACGAGCAGTACTTC. Its translation is CASSLTEFLYEQYF. The full variable domain, rest sourced from reference TRBV28 and TRBJ2-7, is DVKVTQSSRYLVKRTGEKVFLECVQDMDHENMFWYRQDPGLGLRLIYFSYDVKMKEKGDIPEGYSVSREKKERFSLILESASTNQTSMYLCASSLTEFLYEQYFGPGTRLTVT.

The rearrangement uses TRBV4-1 and TRBJ2-1; weak D call: TRBD2 (5 bases). CDR1 is MGHRA and CDR2 is YSYEKL in the germline V gene. V shed 3 bases and J shed 7 bases, with 19 bases lying between them. The CDR3 is 16 amino acids. CDR3 protein: CASSHPRIRGRNEQFF. The CDR3, as DNA: TGCGCCAGCAGCCACCCAAGGATACGGGGTCGTAATGAGCAGTTCTTC.

The CDR3 region has the DNA TGTGCCAGCAGTGGGACTAGCGGGAGAATTGCGAATACGCAGTATTTT. Its protein is CASSGTSGRIANTQYF. The rearrangement links TRBV2 to TRBJ2-3; 13 bases map to TRBD2. The germline CDR1 and CDR2 sequences are SNHLY and FYNNEI. CDR3 length: 16 amino acids. Losses at the gene ends were 4 bases for V and 7 bases for J; bases not matched to a gene: 8.

On this clone itself: The same CDR3 also results from other DNA sequences found in this sample. The chain links TRBV5-4 to TRBJ2-5; TRBD2 agrees at 8 bases. After removal of 2 bases from V and 4 bases from J, the junction contained 4 bases not matched to a gene. Per the germline V gene, CDR1 is SGHNT and CDR2 is YYREEE (reference sequence). The CDR3 is made up of 14 amino acids. The CDR3 DNA sequence: TGTGCCAGCAGCTTAGCGGGAGTTCGAGAGACCCAGTACTTC. It yields the protein CASSLAGVRETQYF.

The chain links TRBV6-6 to TRBJ2-3, with no clear D. Germline V gives CDR1 MNHNY, CDR2 SVGAGI (reference sequence). This CDR3 region has 15 residues. Trimming stripped 4 bases from V and 5 bases from J, with 16 bases between. The CDR3 region is CASSSSLGLKDTQYF. Here the CDR3 DNA reads TGTGCCAGCAGTTCATCCTTGGGCCTTAAAGATACGCAGTATTTT.

This chain links TRBV13 with TRBJ2-7; perhaps TRBD2 as D (6 bases). V was cut by 6 bases and J by 1 base, with 10 bases left in between. Germline V gene lookup returns CDR1 PRHDT and CDR2 FYEKMQ (reference sequence). CDR3 length: 13 residues. Here the CDR3 DNA reads TGTGCCAGCAGTCCTAGCGATTCCTACGAGCAGTACTTC. Protein sequence: CASSPSDSYEQYF.

The chain couples TRBV7-9 to TRBJ1-1; tentative D call: TRBD1 (6 bases). V shed 5 bases and J shed 0 bases, with 10 bases lying between them. This CDR3 has 14 residues. The germline V gene encodes CDR1 SEHNR and CDR2 FQNEAQ (reference sequence). The CDR3 DNA reads TGTGCCAGCAGCCCGACAGGCCTGAACACTGAAGCTTTCTTT. This translates into CASSPTGLNTEAFF. Using reference TRBV7-9 and TRBJ1-1 for the parts outside the CDR3, the full variable domain is DTGVSQNPRHKITKRGQNVTFRCDPISEHNRLYWYRQTLGQGPEFLTYFQNEAQLEKSRLLSDRFSAERPKGSFSTLEIQRTEQGDSAMYLCASSPTGLNTEAFFGQGTRLTVV.

The chain links TRBV29-1 to TRBJ2-3; TRBD2 is a possible D gene (5 bases). The CDR3 is 13 residues long. The ends were cut back, 5 bases at V and 1 base at J, with 10 bases in the middle. Germline V CDR1 and CDR2: SQVTM, ANQGSEA. CDR3 loop: CSVWRTGTDTQYF. The DNA of the CDR3 is TGCAGCGTTTGGAGGACGGGCACAGATACGCAGTATTTT.